Below are 31 T cell receptor beta chains sequenced from a single sample in a study of identical twins. MiXCR, run by TCRdb on the 5' RACE reads, gives a single entry per CDR3 protein. The sample has approximately 680,000 distinct CDR3 sequences, about 7.6% seen once. The data were also submitted as part of a second study, on yellow fever vaccine responses in identical twins.

The sequencing sample was made of PBMCs. These receptors all come from a young woman in good health.

The V and J genes are TRBV23-1 and TRBJ2-7, with a possible D match to TRBD1 (6 bases). TRBV23-1 is filed as an ORF, its function uncertain. Trimming removed 8 bases at V and 3 bases at J, with 14 bases between. The CDR3 length is 13 residues. The CDR3 nucleotides are TGCGCCAGCTCAAGGGGGTCCCGCTACGAGCAGTACGTC. Protein product: CASSRGSRYEQYV.

This clonotype was observed a handful of times. The genes are TRBV7-9 and TRBJ2-1; 8 bases fit TRBD2. With V trimmed by 6 bases and J by 5 bases, 15 bases remained unmatched. This CDR3 has 17 residues. Germline lookup yields CDR1 SEHNR and CDR2 FQNEAQ (reference sequence). As DNA, the CDR3 is TGTGCCAGCAGTCCTCTTTCTGGGACTAGACTAAACAATGAGCAGTTCTTC. It codes for CASSPLSGTRLNNEQFF.

V gene TRBV20-1 combines with J gene TRBJ2-1; 10 bases agree with TRBD2. The CDR3 has 16 residues. V lost 4 bases to trimming and J lost 7 bases; unmatched junction nucleotides: 13. Germline V gene data show CDR1 as DFQATT and CDR2 as SNEGSKA (reference sequence). The CDR3 spells CSAIPKAGGPYNEQFF. CDR3 DNA: TGCAGTGCTATACCTAAAGCGGGAGGGCCATATAATGAGCAGTTCTTC.

This clonotype was counted only a few times. The chain links TRBV2 to TRBJ2-4; 10 bases are shared with TRBD2. The CDR3 has 15 amino acids. Germline V lookup: CDR1 SNHLY, CDR2 FYNNEI. Germline trimming cut 9 bases from V and 8 bases from J; bases unmatched to any gene: 13. As DNA, the CDR3 is TGTGCCAGAGGGGATAGCGGGAGGACGATGGACATTCAGTACTTC. It translates to CARGDSGRTMDIQYF.

This clonotype has ten or more counts. The chain combines TRBV12-3 or TRBV12-4 with TRBJ1-5, with 10 bases aligning to TRBD1. Unmatched junction bases numbered 5, after V lost 2 bases and J lost 1 base. The CDR3 totals 17 residues. CDR3 bases: TGTGCCAGCAGTTTAAGACAGGGGGCGATGAGCAATCAGCCCCAGCATTTT. This translates into CASSLRQGAMSNQPQHF.

This rearrangement joins TRBV7-8 to TRBJ2-5; D gene uncertain. Trimming shortened V by 0 bases and J by 5 bases, and 13 bases separated the two germline ends. This CDR3 spans 15 amino acids. CDR1 SGHVS and CDR2 FQNEAQ come from the germline V gene. CDR3 coding DNA: TGTGCCAGCAGCTTAGCTCTTGACTTGGGGGAGACCCAGTACTTC. It is translated as CASSLALDLGETQYF.

The rearrangement links TRBV20-1 to TRBJ2-7; D gene unclear. V lost 6 bases and J lost 7, with 16 bases in between. The germline gives CDR1 DFQATT, CDR2 SNEGSKA (reference sequence). The CDR3 is 12 amino acids. CDR3 nucleotides: TGCAGTGCCCCCACGGGTATAGGTGAGCAGTACTTC. Its protein is CSAPTGIGEQYF.

The chain recombines TRBV19 with TRBJ2-1; D perhaps matches TRBD1 (5 bases). Trimming took off 3 bases at V and 6 bases at J, with 15 bases between the two ends. The CDR3 is made up of 15 amino acids. The germline V gene has CDR1 LNHDA and CDR2 SQIVND (reference sequence). The chain's CDR3 is CASSMGRATANEQFF. DNA for the CDR3: TGTGCCAGTAGTATGGGCAGGGCGACCGCCAATGAGCAGTTCTTC.

This clonotype was picked up many times. The chain links TRBV18 to TRBJ1-1; a weak D match, TRBD1 (5 bases). The CDR3 runs 13 residues. V lost 0 bases, J lost 3 bases, and 5 bases lay in between. Germline V gives CDR1 KGHSH, CDR2 LQKENI. The CDR3 loop reads CASSPPGDTEAFF. CDR3 coding DNA: TGTGCCAGCTCACCACCGGGGGACACTGAAGCTTTCTTT.

Many counts were recorded for this clonotype. J is TRBJ1-3 and V is TRBV4-1; tentatively, D is TRBD1 (5 bases). The germline V gene encodes CDR1 MGHRA and CDR2 YSYEKL. This CDR3 comprises 17 residues. Trimming shortened V by 5 bases and J by 2 bases, and 19 bases separated the two germline ends. Written as DNA, the CDR3 is TGCGCCAGCAGCGAGGAGTATTGGAGGGGAACTGGAAACACCATATATTTT. It translates to CASSEEYWRGTGNTIYF.

Only a few counts were recorded for this clonotype. The rearrangement uses TRBV29-1 and TRBJ2-7, with TRBD1 matching over 9 bases. This CDR3 comprises 14 residues. Trimming cost V 4 bases and J 2 bases; bases outside gene matches: 6. Germline CDR1 reads SQVTM; CDR2 reads ANQGSEA. The CDR3 loop reads CSVGTGQGAYEQYF. The CDR3 region has the DNA TGCAGCGTTGGTACGGGACAGGGAGCCTACGAGCAGTACTTC.

This sequence joins TRBV18 and TRBJ1-1; the D gene is possibly TRBD1 (5 bases). With 0 bases removed from V and 1 base from J, the gap between germline ends came to 9 bases. The CDR3 runs to 15 residues. Germline CDR1 is KGHSH and CDR2 is LQKENI. The CDR3 reads CASSPPEGPNTEAFF. The CDR3 DNA reads as TGTGCCAGCTCACCACCGGAGGGGCCGAACACTGAAGCTTTCTTT.

This chain uses TRBV7-2 with TRBJ2-1, with TRBD2 matching 11 bases. The CDR3 loop spans 15 amino acids. Unmatched junction bases numbered 7, after V lost 5 bases and J lost 7 bases. Germline V lookup: CDR1 SGHTA, CDR2 FQGNSA. The CDR3 spells CASSRSASGGNEQFF. Here the CDR3 DNA reads TGTGCCAGCAGCCGGAGTGCTAGCGGGGGGAATGAGCAGTTCTTC. Full variable domain (remainder filled in from reference TRBV7-2 and TRBJ2-1): GAGVSQSPSNKVTEKGKDVELRCDPISGHTALYWYRQSLGQGLEFLIYFQGNSAPDKSGLPSDRFSAERTGGSVSTLTIQRTQQEDSAVYLCASSRSASGGNEQFFGPGTRLTVL.

The CDR3 spells CASSLLGGKYNEQFF. The CDR3 nucleotides are TGTGCCAGCAGTTTATTGGGGGGCAAGTACAATGAGCAGTTCTTC. The chain uses TRBV12-3 or TRBV12-4 and TRBJ2-1; tentatively, D is TRBD1 or TRBD2 (6 bases each). The CDR3 runs to 15 residues. The V and J ends lost 2 bases and 4 bases respectively, with 12 bases between them.

The rearrangement uses TRBV12-3 or TRBV12-4 and TRBJ1-5, with TRBD1 matching over 7 bases. V lost 8 bases, J lost 7 bases, and 14 bases stayed unmatched. The CDR3 contains 15 residues. Written as DNA, the CDR3 is TGTGCCAGCCTGGGAGGGGGCAGCTTACCCCAGCCCCAGCATTTT. Encoded protein: CASLGGGSLPQPQHF.

In its sample, this clonotype was seen a few times. The J gene is TRBJ2-1, the V gene TRBV7-8; D remains unclear. Germline CDR1 reads SGHVS; CDR2 reads FQNEAQ. CDR3 length: 14 amino acids. The germline V and J ends were trimmed by 6 bases and 6 bases, with 15 bases remaining between them. The CDR3 nucleotides read TGTGCCAGCAGGCCGGTCCCCGAGGTCAATGAGCAGTTCTTC. Its translation is CASRPVPEVNEQFF. The complete variable domain, with remaining parts taken from reference TRBV7-8 and TRBJ2-1, reads GAGVSQSPRYKVAKRGQDVALRCDPISGHVSLFWYQQALGQGPEFLTYFQNEAQLDKSGLPSDRFFAERPEGSVSTLKIQRTQQEDSAVYLCASRPVPEVNEQFFGPGTRLTVL.

This clonotype was counted between two and nine times. This chain links TRBV28 with TRBJ2-1; TRBD1 matches 9 bases. Germline-derived CDR1 and CDR2 are MDHEN and SYDVKM. Trimming cost V 6 bases and J 1 base; bases outside gene matches: 7. The CDR3 spans 16 residues. CDR3 residues: CASRSTGTGSYNEQFF. For the CDR3, the DNA is TGTGCCAGCAGATCAACCGGGACAGGGTCCTACAATGAGCAGTTCTTC.

This clonotype appeared a few times. The CDR3 region is CSAIPSLAGETYNEQFF. CDR3 bases: TGCAGTGCCATCCCCTCGCTAGCGGGAGAAACCTACAATGAGCAGTTCTTC. V is TRBV20-1 and J is TRBJ2-1, with 10 bases identical to TRBD2. Per germline, CDR1 DFQATT and CDR2 SNEGSKA (reference sequence). This CDR3 region has 17 residues. V lost 6 bases and J lost 2; bases outside the gene matches: 13.

V usage is TRBV6-6 and J usage is TRBJ1-1; D is unclear. Germline CDR1 is MNHNY and CDR2 is SVGAGI (reference sequence). V was trimmed by 2 bases and J by 6 bases, leaving 4 bases between them. The CDR3 sequence is 11 residues long. CDR3 amino acids: CASSYGPEAFF. In nucleotides, the CDR3 is TGTGCCAGCAGTTACGGACCTGAAGCTTTCTTT.

This clonotype was detected many times. V usage is TRBV12-3 or TRBV12-4 and J usage is TRBJ2-1; 9 bases map to TRBD1. This CDR3 spans 13 amino acids. V lost 7 bases and J lost 7; bases outside the gene matches: 5. Written as DNA, the CDR3 is TGTGCCAGCACCCCGACAGGGGGAAATGAGCAGTTCTTC. Translating gives CASTPTGGNEQFF.

In this sample, this clonotype turned up a few times. The chain links TRBV6-1 to TRBJ1-6; a weak D match, TRBD1 (5 bases). The CDR3 has 14 residues. Trimming took 6 bases from V and 8 from J, leaving 14 bases between them. Per the germline V gene, CDR1 is MNHNS and CDR2 is SASEGT. The CDR3 nucleotides are TGTGCCAGCAGCATTTCCTTCAGGGATTCACCCCTCCACTTT. Residues: CASSISFRDSPLHF.

V is TRBV2 and J is TRBJ2-7; 9 bases are a match to TRBD2. J gave up 6 bases and V 1 base, and 7 bases lay outside the gene matches. The CDR3 length is 15 residues. From germline, CDR1 is SNHLY and CDR2 FYNNEI. The CDR3, as DNA: TGTGCCAGCAGTGAAGTCCCGGGACTAGCACGCGAGCAGTACTTC. Protein: CASSEVPGLAREQYF.

This clonotype occurred many times. The chain joins TRBV29-1 to TRBJ2-1; 11 bases match TRBD2. This CDR3 comprises 13 residues. V shed 7 bases, J shed 6 bases, and the junction held 5 bases outside the gene matches. The germline V gene encodes CDR1 SQVTM and CDR2 ANQGSEA. CDR3 in DNA: TGCAGCGCTCGACTAGCGGGGTTCAATGAGCAGTTCTTC. This encodes CSARLAGFNEQFF.

This clonotype was counted ten times or more. V usage is TRBV5-1 and J usage is TRBJ2-2; D not resolved. Trimming left V 0 bases short and J 3 bases short, with 9 bases between. CDR1 and CDR2 from the germline V gene are SGHRS and YFSETQ. The CDR3 is 15 amino acids. The CDR3 DNA sequence: TGCGCCAGCAGCTTGGACCGAAGTTACACCGGGGAGCTGTTTTTT. Translated: CASSLDRSYTGELFF.

This chain joins TRBV6-2 or TRBV6-3 and TRBJ2-3; 10 bases align to TRBD2. Trimming removed 0 bases from V and 2 bases from J; junction bases left unmatched: 8. Germline V CDR1 and CDR2: MNHEY, SVGEGT. The CDR3 sequence is 18 residues long. CDR3 in DNA: TGTGCCAGCAGTTACTCCCCCGGGACTAGCGCGCTCACAGATACGCAGTATTTT. It codes for CASSYSPGTSALTDTQYF.

This clonotype has just a few counts. The chain has TRBV28 and TRBJ1-2; a possible D gene is TRBD1 (5 bases). There are 14 residues in the CDR3. Germline V gene sequence: CDR1 MDHEN, CDR2 SYDVKM. Deletions cut 6 bases from V and 7 bases from J, with 18 bases between. The CDR3 protein is CASRPPGKGGGYTF. Written as DNA, the CDR3 is TGTGCCAGCAGGCCCCCAGGGAAAGGCGGTGGCTACACCTTC.

The gene calls are TRBV12-3 or TRBV12-4 and TRBJ2-7, with D perhaps TRBD1 or TRBD2 (5 bases each). V was pared by 5 bases and J by 7 bases, with 15 bases between. The CDR3 runs 13 residues. CDR3 in amino acids: CASSHRDVVEQYF. The CDR3 nucleotides read TGTGCCAGCAGTCATCGGGACGTTGTGGAGCAGTACTTC.

The V call is TRBV3-1, the J call TRBJ1-5; D uncertain. From germline, CDR1 is LGHDT and CDR2 YNNKEL (reference sequence). The CDR3 has 13 residues. V lost 1 base to trimming and J lost 7 bases, with 8 bases between them. CDR3 residues: CASSQGRLQPQHF. CDR3 coding DNA: TGTGCCAGCAGCCAAGGCCGGCTACAGCCCCAGCATTTT.

This clonotype was counted between two and nine times. The CDR3 sequence: CASSFVGPTTDTQYF. The CDR3 DNA follows: TGTGCCAGCAGTTTCGTGGGACCGACCACAGATACGCAGTATTTT. The V gene is TRBV12-3 or TRBV12-4, the J gene TRBJ2-3; D may correspond to TRBD1 or TRBD2 (5 bases each). The V end lost 3 bases, the J end lost 2 bases, and 12 bases lay between the germline ends. This CDR3 is 15 amino acids long.

This clonotype was recorded many times. The V gene is TRBV10-1, the J gene TRBJ2-5; no definite D call. The CDR3 is made up of 14 amino acids. V shed 3 bases and J shed 2 bases, with 10 bases lying between them. The germline gives CDR1 WNHNN, CDR2 SYGVQD (reference sequence). The CDR3 loop is CASSEASIQETQYF. In nucleotides, the CDR3 is TGCGCCAGCAGTGAAGCTTCTATTCAAGAGACCCAGTACTTC.

This clonotype occurred a few times. CDR3 nucleotide sequence: TGTGCCAGCAGTTTGGGACCAAAGTTTGTAATGGCTCAGGTCCCTGAAGCTTTCTTT. The encoded protein is CASSLGPKFVMAQVPEAFF. The chain links TRBV12-3 or TRBV12-4 to TRBJ1-1; D may be TRBD1 (5 bases). Trimming took off 3 bases at V and 6 bases at J, with 29 bases between the two ends. CDR3 length: 19 residues.